Listed here are 32 T cell receptor beta chains from one sample, sequenced in a study of technical replicates of blood from a handful of donors. Data came from immunoSEQ multiplex PCR; TCRdb stores just in-frame clones and leaves some out. The sample has some 80,000 clones, approximately 96% seen once; the top ten hold about 0.17%. Sequencing was performed on T cells isolated from PBMCs. These receptors all stem from a human donor in good health.

The V gene is TRBV7-9, the J gene TRBJ2-1; TRBD1 agrees at 10 bases. With V trimmed by 6 bases and J by 6 bases, 14 bases remained unmatched. There are 17 residues in the CDR3. From germline, CDR1 is SEHNR and CDR2 FQNEAQ (reference sequence). The CDR3 spells CASRFKVVGTGVNEQFF. The CDR3 coding sequence is TGTGCCAGCAGATTCAAGGTGGTCGGGACAGGGGTCAATGAGCAGTTCTTC. The variable domain in full, with the rest retrieved from reference TRBV7-9 and TRBJ2-1, is DTGVSQNPRHKITKRGQNVTFRCDPISEHNRLYWYRQTLGQGPEFLTYFQNEAQLEKSRLLSDRFSAERPKGSFSTLEIQRTEQGDSAMYLCASRFKVVGTGVNEQFFGPGTRLTVL.

The CDR3 here is CSVVAGILGGYTF. In DNA form, the CDR3 reads TGCAGCGTTGTTGCCGGGATACTCGGTGGCTACACCTTC. V and J are TRBV29-1 and TRBJ1-2; D ambiguous. CDR1 is SQVTM, CDR2 ANQGSEA, per germline. V lost 4 bases and J lost 7, with 16 bases in between. This CDR3 has 13 amino acids. Full variable domain (missing parts from reference TRBV29-1 and TRBJ1-2): SAVISQKPSRDICQRGTSLTIQCQVDSQVTMMFWYRQQPGQSLTLIATANQGSEATYESGFVIDKFPISRPNLTFSTLTVSNMSPEDSSIYLCSVVAGILGGYTFGSGTRLTVV.

This clone was observed a single time. J is TRBJ2-5 and V is TRBV4-1; the match to TRBD2 covers 8 bases. The last part of the DNA fits TRBJ2-7 better; the J call may be wrong. Germline CDR1 reads MGHRA; CDR2 reads YSYEKL. The CDR3 sequence is 16 residues long. CDR3 protein: CASSQILGGGIYEQYF. CDR3 in DNA: TGCGCCAGCAGCCAAATTCTTGGCGGGGGGATCTACGAGCAGTACTTC.

This chain joins TRBV2 and TRBJ1-5, with D perhaps matching TRBD1 (5 bases). V was pared by 1 base and J by 5 bases, with 9 bases between. Germline CDR1 reads SNHLY; CDR2 reads FYNNEI. This CDR3 contains 14 residues. The CDR3: CASSEEEGYQPQHF. The CDR3 DNA is TGTGCCAGCAGTGAAGAGGAGGGGTATCAGCCCCAGCATTTT.

This chain links TRBV27 with TRBJ2-7, with D possibly matching TRBD2 (6 bases). The CDR3 extends over 13 amino acids. Germline V gives CDR1 MNHEY, CDR2 SMNVEV (reference sequence). V lost 6 bases, J lost 5 bases, and 14 bases lay in between. The CDR3 protein is CASRSAGSHEQYF. The CDR3, as DNA: TGTGCCAGCAGATCCGCGGGGTCCCACGAGCAGTACTTC.

This sequence joins TRBV7-9 and TRBJ2-5, with a possible D match to TRBD1 (6 bases). The germline V gene encodes CDR1 SEHNR and CDR2 FQNEAQ (reference sequence). V lost 3 bases and J lost 2, with 13 bases in between. This CDR3 region has 15 residues. CDR3 sequence reads: CASSLGHSWQETQYF. CDR3 nucleotides: TGTGCCAGCAGCTTGGGACACTCGTGGCAAGAGACCCAGTACTTC.

As to this clone: Germline and junction disagree at one end, which may indicate a read error. The chain uses TRBV6-6 and TRBJ1-4; 8 bases fit TRBD1. The germline V gene has CDR1 MNHNY and CDR2 SVGAGI (reference sequence). The CDR3 is 16 amino acids. As DNA, the CDR3 is TGTGCCAGCAGTTACGGGCGCCAGGGGGCTAAAGAAAAACTGTTTTTT. It is translated as CASSYGRQGAKEKLFF.

This sequence joins TRBV2 and TRBJ2-2; 8 bases agree with TRBD2. Germline V lookup: CDR1 SNHLY, CDR2 FYNNEI. V gave up 2 bases and J gave up 6 bases; unmatched junction bases: 5. The CDR3 has 15 amino acids. The CDR3 protein is CASSESGGRSGELFF. In DNA, the CDR3 is TGTGCCAGCAGTGAAAGCGGGGGACGGTCCGGGGAGCTGTTTTTT.

The V and J genes are TRBV7-9 and TRBJ1-1; 7 positions agree with TRBD1. Germline CDR1 and CDR2: SEHNR and FQNEAQ (reference sequence). The junction had 6 bases not matched to a gene; V was cut back by 5 bases and J by 9 bases. The CDR3 covers 12 residues. The chain's CDR3 is CASSPGQDKAFF. CDR3 DNA sequence: TGTGCCAGCAGCCCTGGACAGGATAAAGCTTTCTTT.

The rearrangement joins TRBV6-1 to TRBJ2-3; 9 bases align to TRBD2. The CDR3 covers 13 residues. The V gene end was trimmed by 5 bases and the J gene end by 5 bases; junction bases not matched to a gene: 2. Germline V gives CDR1 MNHNS, CDR2 SASEGT. As DNA, the CDR3 is TGTGCCAGCAGTTTAGCGGGAGAAGATACGCAGTATTTT. This gives the protein CASSLAGEDTQYF.

This clone is a singleton in its sample. The J gene is TRBJ2-5, the V gene TRBV7-6; D unresolved. CDR1 is SGHVS, CDR2 FNYEAQ, per germline. Trimming left V 5 bases short and J 2 bases short, with 15 bases between. The CDR3 has 15 residues. The CDR3 loop reads CASSPVRTRQETQYF. CDR3 in DNA: TGTGCCAGCAGCCCCGTACGTACGCGGCAAGAGACCCAGTACTTC.

The chain combines TRBV27 with TRBJ1-2, with a weak D call TRBD1 (5 bases). V lost 4 bases and J lost 4, with 10 bases in between. This CDR3 contains 13 residues. CDR1 is MNHEY and CDR2 is SMNVEV in the germline V gene (reference sequence). This CDR3 is CASSSTGIYGYTF. CDR3 nucleotides: TGTGCCAGCAGTTCTACAGGTATCTATGGCTACACCTTC.

This chain links TRBV10-2 with TRBJ2-1; D is unresolved. The CDR3 has 14 residues. Trimming took off 3 bases at V and 1 base at J, with 7 bases between the two ends. Looked up from germline, CDR1 is WSHSY and CDR2 is SAAADI. In nucleotides, the CDR3 is TGCGCCAGCAGTGACAGCGCGTCCTACAATGAGCAGTTCTTC. This translates into CASSDSASYNEQFF.

J is TRBJ1-1 and V is TRBV7-9; D not resolved. Between the trimmed V and J ends, which lost 1 base and 4 bases, there was a span of 13 bases. This CDR3 has 15 amino acids. The germline CDR1 and CDR2 sequences are SEHNR and FQNEAQ (reference sequence). The CDR3 sequence is CASSLVREFGTEAFF. CDR3 sequence (DNA): TGTGCCAGCAGCTTAGTCCGGGAATTCGGCACTGAAGCTTTCTTT. Full variable domain (outside the CDR3, taken from reference TRBV7-9 and TRBJ1-1): DTGVSQNPRHKITKRGQNVTFRCDPISEHNRLYWYRQTLGQGPEFLTYFQNEAQLEKSRLLSDRFSAERPKGSFSTLEIQRTEQGDSAMYLCASSLVREFGTEAFFGQGTRLTVV.

The CDR3 DNA sequence: TGTGCCAGCATCCGGGAGGGATTCAATGAGCAGTTCTTC. Encoded protein: CASIREGFNEQFF. V is TRBV2 and J is TRBJ2-1, with 8 bases identical to TRBD2. CDR3 size: 13 residues. Germline V CDR1 and CDR2: SNHLY, FYNNEI. J lost 6 bases, V lost 7 bases, and 5 bases had no gene match. The complete variable domain, with remaining parts taken from reference TRBV2 and TRBJ2-1, reads EPEVTQTPSHQVTQMGQEVILRCVPISNHLYFYWYRQILGQKVEFLVSFYNNEISEKSEIFDDQFSVERPDGSNFTLKIRSTKLEDSAMYFCASIREGFNEQFFGPGTRLTVL.

The chain carries TRBV7-9 and TRBJ2-1; 8 bases match TRBD2. This CDR3 comprises 18 residues. Germline-derived CDR1 and CDR2 are SEHNR and FQNEAQ (reference sequence). The trim removed 4 bases at V and 2 bases at J, leaving 13 bases unmatched. As DNA, the CDR3 is TGTGCCAGCAGCTCTCCGCCAGAAGCGGGAGTGACCTACAATGAGCAGTTCTTC. It is translated as CASSSPPEAGVTYNEQFF.

This clone was observed once. The V call is TRBV5-4, the J call TRBJ2-3; 10 bases map to TRBD2. The CDR3 consists of 17 residues. In germline, CDR1 is SGHNT, CDR2 YYREEE (reference sequence). V shed 6 bases, J shed 5 bases, and the junction held 15 bases outside the gene matches. The CDR3 region is CASKIAPSGRGGDTQYF. CDR3 DNA: TGTGCCAGCAAGATTGCCCCCAGCGGGAGGGGGGGAGATACGCAGTATTTT.

The chain uses TRBV19 and TRBJ1-1; TRBD1 agrees at 8 bases. V dropped 9 bases and J dropped 6; count of bases not matched to a gene: 6. Germline CDR1 LNHDA, CDR2 SQIVND (reference sequence). The CDR3 contains 12 residues. The CDR3 reads CASGQGVSEAFF. CDR3 nucleotide sequence: TGTGCCAGCGGACAGGGTGTGTCTGAAGCTTTCTTT. Full variable domain (rest looked up from reference TRBV19 and TRBJ1-1): DGGITQSPKYLFRKEGQNVTLSCEQNLNHDAMYWYRQDPGQGLRLIYYSQIVNDFQKGDIAEGYSVSREKKESFPLTVTSAQKNPTAFYLCASGQGVSEAFFGQGTRLTVV.

The chain recombines TRBV2 with TRBJ2-3; TRBD1 agrees at 7 bases. The CDR3 totals 15 residues. V lost 5 bases, J lost 2 bases, and 7 bases stayed unmatched. Germline V gives CDR1 SNHLY, CDR2 FYNNEI. In nucleotides, the CDR3 is TGTGCCAGCAGTTACCGACAGGGTATCACAGATACGCAGTATTTT. Encoded protein: CASSYRQGITDTQYF.

This rearrangement joins TRBV29-1 to TRBJ2-5, with D possibly TRBD1 on 6 matching bases. Per the germline V gene, CDR1 is SQVTM and CDR2 is ANQGSEA. Trimming removed 7 bases at V and 0 bases at J, with 21 bases between. CDR3 length: 16 amino acids. This CDR3 is CSAGARGRGDQETQYF. The CDR3 DNA sequence: TGCAGCGCTGGAGCTCGGGGCAGGGGCGACCAAGAGACCCAGTACTTC.

V and J are TRBV5-1 and TRBJ2-7; perhaps TRBD1 as D (5 bases). Trimming cost V 1 base and J 6 bases, with 17 bases left between them. There are 15 residues in the CDR3. CDR1 is SGHRS, CDR2 YFSETQ, per germline. CDR3 in amino acids: CASSLIRVGALEQYF. Here the CDR3 DNA reads TGCGCCAGCAGCTTGATCAGGGTTGGGGCCCTCGAGCAGTACTTC.

This chain links TRBV5-1 with TRBJ2-3; 8 positions match TRBD2. V shed 0 bases and J 4 bases; nucleotides not matched to a gene: 7. The CDR3 is 16 residues long. From germline, CDR1 is SGHRS and CDR2 YFSETQ. In DNA, the CDR3 is TGCGCCAGCAGCTTGGGGAGCGGGGGCTCAGCAGATACGCAGTATTTT. Protein: CASSLGSGGSADTQYF.

V and J are TRBV27 and TRBJ1-6, with D possibly being TRBD1 (5 bases). The length of the CDR3 is 14 residues. From germline, CDR1 is MNHEY and CDR2 SMNVEV (reference sequence). Trimming took 3 bases from V and 10 from J, leaving 13 bases between them. CDR3 coding DNA: TGTGCCAGCAGTTTTGGGACTTTGAACTCACCCCTCCACTTT. As protein: CASSFGTLNSPLHF.

This sequence joins TRBV5-4 and TRBJ2-2; D perhaps matches TRBD2 (6 bases). V was cut by 2 bases and J by 6 bases, with 11 bases left in between. Germline V CDR1 and CDR2: SGHNT, YYREEE (reference sequence). The CDR3 is 14 amino acids. The CDR3 sequence: CASSLPSAPGELFF. The CDR3 DNA is TGTGCCAGCAGCTTACCTAGCGCCCCCGGGGAGCTGTTTTTT.

This clone was detected a few times. V usage is TRBV25-1 and J usage is TRBJ1-1; D perhaps matches TRBD1 (6 bases). This CDR3 is built from 14 residues. Germline V gene sequence: CDR1 MGHDK, CDR2 SYGVNS. V was clipped by 1 base and J by 5 bases, with 11 bases between them. The CDR3 region is CASSEFGRGTEAFF. DNA of the CDR3: TGTGCCAGCAGTGAATTCGGCAGGGGAACTGAAGCTTTCTTT.

This clone was counted a single time. V gene TRBV18 combines with J gene TRBJ2-7; weak D call: TRBD1 (6 bases). Trimming took off 0 bases at V and 4 bases at J, with 16 bases between the two ends. The CDR3 extends over 16 amino acids. Germline loops: CDR1 KGHSH, CDR2 LQKENI. CDR3 residues: CASSPPRTATEYEQYF. CDR3 coding DNA: TGTGCCAGCTCACCACCTCGGACAGCGACCGAATACGAGCAGTACTTC. Using reference TRBV18 and TRBJ2-7 for the parts outside the CDR3, the full variable domain is NAGVMQNPRHLVRRRGQEARLRCSPMKGHSHVYWYRQLPEEGLKFMVYLQKENIIDESGMPKERFSAEFPKEGPSILRIQQVVRGDSAAYFCASSPPRTATEYEQYFGPGTRLTVT.

The V and J genes are TRBV7-8 and TRBJ2-7; 7 nucleotides line up with TRBD2. This CDR3 comprises 15 residues. Germline lookup yields CDR1 SGHVS and CDR2 FQNEAQ. V was clipped by 4 bases and J by 6 bases; unmatched bases: 12. The CDR3 here is CASSSDAREGGEQYF. CDR3 bases: TGTGCCAGCAGCTCTGATGCGAGGGAGGGCGGCGAGCAGTACTTC.

The chain links TRBV29-1 to TRBJ2-5, with a possible D match to TRBD1 (6 bases). The CDR3 covers 12 residues. Germline loops: CDR1 SQVTM, CDR2 ANQGSEA. The V end was cut by 7 bases, the J end by 5 bases, with 14 bases between. CDR3 in DNA: TGCAGCGCTACCGGGACATGGGAGACCCAGTACTTC. It translates to CSATGTWETQYF.

The V gene is TRBV4-1, the J gene TRBJ2-1; tentative D call: TRBD2 (6 bases). In germline, CDR1 is MGHRA, CDR2 YSYEKL. The CDR3 has 14 residues. V was shortened by 4 bases and J by 4 bases, with 11 bases between the two germline ends. The DNA of the CDR3 is TGCGCCAGCAGCCCCCTCGGAGGGTACAATGAGCAGTTCTTC. Protein: CASSPLGGYNEQFF.

The genes are TRBV2 and TRBJ1-2; 7 bases are a match to TRBD1. Germline assignment: CDR1 SNHLY and CDR2 FYNNEI. The CDR3 runs to 12 residues. Trimming cost V 10 bases and J 4 bases; bases outside gene matches: 6. The CDR3 reads CAITGESYGYTF. The CDR3 DNA reads TGTGCCATTACAGGGGAGAGCTATGGCTACACCTTC.

This rearrangement joins TRBV2 to TRBJ1-2; TRBD1 agrees at 11 bases. Germline CDR1 SNHLY, CDR2 FYNNEI. CDR3 length: 16 residues. Trimming cost V 7 bases and J 11 bases; bases outside gene matches: 18. The CDR3: CASTAGQGGYTLSYTF. CDR3 coding DNA: TGTGCCAGCACCGCGGGACAGGGGGGCTATACACTATCTTACACCTTC.

The rearrangement links TRBV6-6 to TRBJ2-7; no clear D gene. This CDR3 comprises 12 residues. V dropped 3 bases and J dropped 3 bases, with 6 bases sitting between them. Germline CDR1 reads MNHNY; CDR2 reads SVGAGI (reference sequence). The DNA of the CDR3 is TGTGCCAGCAGTTATAGAAGCTACGAGCAGTACTTC. It encodes CASSYRSYEQYF.